This T cell receptor beta chain came from a study of blood T cell repertoires in COVID-19. The wider study: PBMCs, B-cell-depleted T cells, or T cells provided the cDNA or gDNA that made up the material.

This table comes from immunoSEQ multiplex PCR, and its TCRdb copy is limited to in-frame clones, with some not included. The profile covers 110,000 to 150,000 clones, with roughly three quarters appearing a single time and 8.6% taken by the ten largest. Germline assignment: CDR1 ENHRY and CDR2 SYGVKD. The CDR3 contains 16 residues. V was shortened by 3 bases and J by 1 base, with 10 bases between the two germline ends. The sequence derives from a man over 45 with active or convalescent COVID-19. V and J are TRBV10-3 and TRBJ1-6, with unresolved D. Sequencing was carried out using peripheral blood. CDR3 in DNA: TGTGCCATCAGTGACTGGGTCGGGTCCTATAATTCACCCCTCCACTTT. Translation gives CAISDWVGSYNSPLHF.